These T cell receptor beta chains were read from a single sample in a study of control samples from healthy donors and cancer patients. Clones were sequenced by immunoSEQ multiplex PCR, and TCRdb holds only the in-frame ones, with some missing. Among about 110,000 clones listed, around four fifths were seen once. Material for sequencing was blood. The receptors stem from a young man in good health. Both conserved end residues are part of each CDR3. D genes are given only for firm matches. Clone size, where shown, is once, few, many, or a class for clones that have expanded.

j_call d_call clone_size cdr3_length v_call cdr3_nt cdr3_aa
TRBJ1-1 TRBD1 . 13 TRBV11-2 TGTGCCAGCAGGGGGACAGCCTTCACTGAAGCTTTCTTT CASRGTAFTEAFF
TRBJ2-1 . . 16 TRBV4-2 TGTGCCAGCAGCCGCTTAGTGGGGGGAGAAGGGAATGAGCAGTTCTTC CASSRLVGGEGNEQFF
TRBJ1-1 TRBD1 . 15 TRBV5-1 TGCGCCAGCAGCCCCCCCGGGACAGGGAACACTGAAGCTTTCTTT CASSPPGTGNTEAFF
TRBJ2-1 . once 17 TRBV7-6 TGTGCCAGCAGCCCGCGATCAGGGAGATCCGGGGTCAATGAGCAGTTCTTC CASSPRSGRSGVNEQFF
TRBJ2-2 TRBD2 . 15 TRBV6-5 TGTGCCAGCTCGAGGGGACTAGCGTTGGACGGGGAGCTGTTTTTT CASSRGLALDGELFF
TRBJ1-5 . . 17 TRBV25-1 TGTGCCAGCAGTGAATCGGGACCGGTCTCTTCCGATCAGCCCCAGCATTTT CASSESGPVSSDQPQHF
TRBJ2-1 TRBD1 few 12 TRBV7-2 TGTGCCAGCAGCTTATCTAGGACAGGGAAGTTCTTC CASSLSRTGKFF
TRBJ2-2 . few 15 TRBV4-3 TGCGCCAGCAGCCAAGTGTCATGGAACACCGGGGAGCTGTTTTTT CASSQVSWNTGELFF
TRBJ2-2 TRBD1 . 15 TRBV11-2 TGTGCCAGCAGCCAACAGGGGTCATACACCGGGGAGCTGTTTTTT CASSQQGSYTGELFF
TRBJ2-1 . . 15 TRBV4-2 TGTGCCAGCAGCCAAGAAGGCGGGACGCACAATGAGCAGTTCTTC CASSQEGGTHNEQFF
TRBJ2-1 TRBD1 . 14 TRBV24-1 TGTGCCACCAGTGCTCGGGACAGGGCGAATGAGCAGTTCTTC CATSARDRANEQFF
TRBJ2-1 . . 15 TRBV27 TGTGCCAGCAGTCCGCGGACGGGGGGCCACAATGAGCAGTTCTTC CASSPRTGGHNEQFF
TRBJ1-1 . . 12 TRBV12-3/TRBV12-4 TGTGCCAGCAGTTTTCTTGCTCCTGAAGCTTTCTTT CASSFLAPEAFF
TRBJ2-2 . few 14 TRBV2 TGTGCCAGCACCGGGGGCAGGGGCACCGGGGAGCTGTTTTTT CASTGGRGTGELFF
TRBJ2-3 TRBD2 . 16 TRBV20-1 TGCAGTGCTAGTCGGTTCGGGCGGGGGGGCACAGATACGCAGTATTTT CSASRFGRGGTDTQYF
TRBJ1-2 . once 11 TRBV10-3 TGTGCCATCAGTAGAGGGGATGGCTACACCTTC CAISRGDGYTF
TRBJ2-5 TRBD2 . 13 TRBV25-1 TGTGCCAGCGGACTAGTATCATCCGAGACCCAGTACTTC CASGLVSSETQYF
TRBJ2-3 . . 12 TRBV24-1 TGTGCCACCAGTGAGCGAGCTGGGACGCAGTATTTT CATSERAGTQYF
TRBJ1-2 . few 13 TRBV5-6 TGTGCCAGCAGCCGAACACTGGGACCCGGCTACACCTTC CASSRTLGPGYTF
TRBJ2-2 TRBD1 . 16 TRBV24-1 TGTGCCACCAGTGATCGACAGGGGGCATACACCGGGGAGCTGTTTTTT CATSDRQGAYTGELFF
TRBJ2-2 . . 13 TRBV11-3 TGTGCCAGCAGCGCACTATCGTCCGGGGAGCTGTTTTTT CASSALSSGELFF
TRBJ1-2 . . 14 TRBV21-1 TGTGCCAGCAGCATCCCGGGACAGGAGGGGATCTACACCTTC CASSIPGQEGIYTF
TRBJ2-5 TRBD2 . 18 TRBV4-2 TGTGCCAGCAGCCAAGAGGGATTTGGCGGGGGAAACGTCGAGACCCAGTACTTC CASSQEGFGGGNVETQYF
TRBJ1-5 . few 14 TRBV7-9 TGTGCCAGCAGCGGGGACCTAGCTAATCAGCCCCAGCATTTT CASSGDLANQPQHF
TRBJ2-3 . few 15 TRBV9 TGTGCCAGCAGCGTAGGGGAGGGGGGCACAGATACGCAGTATTTT CASSVGEGGTDTQYF
TRBJ2-3 TRBD2 . 18 TRBV5-6 TGTGCCAGCAGCACGGGACTAGCGGGATTTGATGGCACAGATACGCAGTATTTT CASSTGLAGFDGTDTQYF
TRBJ2-7 . . 13 TRBV11-2 TGTGCCAGCAGCCCTAATACTCTCTACGAGCAGTACTTC CASSPNTLYEQYF
TRBJ2-3 . . 19 TRBV24-1 TGTGCCACCAGTGGCCCGGGGAGGGGGGTCCGAGGTGGAACAGATACGCAGTATTTT CATSGPGRGVRGGTDTQYF
TRBJ2-7 TRBD2 . 15 TRBV30 TGTGCCTGGGACCGAGTGGGGGGGGTTGTCCACGAGCAGTACTTC CAWDRVGGVVHEQYF
TRBJ1-1 . . 11 TRBV5-8 TGTGCCAGCAGGGGAGTCACTGAAGCTTTCTTT CASRGVTEAFF
TRBJ2-2 TRBD1 . 16 TRBV9 TGTGCCAGCAGCGCCCGACAGGGCTCGAACACCGGGGAGCTGTTTTTT CASSARQGSNTGELFF
TRBJ1-2 . . 15 TRBV6-5 TGTGCCAGCAGTTATCGGGGGGACTCCACCTATGGCTACACCTTC CASSYRGDSTYGYTF
TRBJ2-5 . . 13 TRBV7-2 TGTGCCAGCAGCTTAAACTTGTGGGGGACCCAGTACTTC CASSLNLWGTQYF
TRBJ2-7 TRBD1 once 14 TRBV6-5 TGTGCCAGCAGTACAGGGGTATTTATCTACGAGCAGTACTTC CASSTGVFIYEQYF
TRBJ2-7 TRBD2 . 16 TRBV15 TGTGCCACCAGCAGTTCCGGGACTAGCGGGATCTACGAGCAGTACTTC CATSSSGTSGIYEQYF
TRBJ1-1 . . 15 TRBV11-2 TGTGCCAGCAGCTTAACGACAGGTCATGGGACTGAAGCTTTCTTT CASSLTTGHGTEAFF